Listed below are T cell receptor beta chains from one sample, sequenced in a study of T cells after yellow fever vaccination. From the 5' RACE reads, TCRdb called clonotypes with MiXCR, one entry per CDR3 protein. The table shows a few hundred thousand distinct CDR3 sequences, with 2.5% to 3.5% occurring only once. The sequencing used CD4+ T cells sorted from PBMCs, collected 10 days after the yellow fever booster vaccination. Every receptor here comes from a man between 18 and 29 years old who received the YFV17D yellow fever vaccine. Both conserved end residues are part of each CDR3. D genes are given only for firm matches. Some rows have no size entry. The others give once, few or many, or a class for an expanded clone.

NA	TRBV20-1	NA	TRBJ2-2	CSARARRVGQRSGELFF	TGCAGTGCTAGAGCCCGAAGGGTAGGGCAGAGGAGCGGGGAGCTGTTTTTT
TRBD1	TRBV20-1	many	TRBJ1-2	CSAPTFDRAYGYTF	TGCAGTGCACCGACCTTTGACAGGGCCTATGGCTACACCTTC
NA	TRBV20-1	many	TRBJ2-1	CSARDSVRAHNEQFF	TGCAGTGCTAGAGATAGTGTTCGGGCCCACAATGAGCAGTTCTTC
NA	TRBV2	few	TRBJ1-3	CASSRAGNTIYF	TGTGCCAGCTCCCGGGCTGGAAACACCATATATTTT
TRBD1	TRBV10-3	many	TRBJ2-5	CAIGRDREGGSEETQYF	TGTGCCATCGGTAGGGACAGGGAAGGAGGGTCTGAGGAGACCCAGTACTTC
NA	TRBV4-3	many	TRBJ2-5	CASSLRPSGQETQYF	TGCGCCAGCAGCCTCCGTCCAAGCGGGCAAGAGACCCAGTACTTC
TRBD1	TRBV7-2	many	TRBJ1-6	CASSSGQGTSPLHF	TGTGCCAGCAGCTCGGGACAGGGGACTTCACCCCTCCACTTT
NA	TRBV5-1	many	TRBJ2-1	CASSLAGQSSNEQFF	TGCGCCAGCAGCTTGGCGGGGCAGTCGAGCAATGAGCAGTTCTTC
NA	TRBV6-5	many	TRBJ2-7	CASSYSRGYEQYF	TGTGCCAGCAGTTACTCGAGGGGCTACGAGCAGTACTTC
NA	TRBV19	NA	TRBJ1-1	CASASITRGGPSEAFF	TGTGCCAGCGCAAGTATAACCCGGGGGGGACCGTCGGAAGCTTTCTTT
TRBD1	TRBV18	NA	TRBJ2-3	CASSRDRAPYF	TGTGCCAGCTCACGTGACAGGGCTCCGTATTTT
TRBD1	TRBV20-1	NA	TRBJ1-2	CSAVTGGGSATF	TGCAGTGCTGTAACAGGGGGCGGATCGGCCACCTTC
NA	TRBV6-2/TRBV6-3	many	TRBJ1-2	CASGERLGYTF	TGTGCCAGCGGGGAGAGGCTGGGCTACACCTTC
NA	TRBV12-3/TRBV12-4	many	TRBJ1-6	CASSSLLRVAPLHF	TGTGCCAGCAGTTCACTCCTCAGGGTTGCACCCCTCCACTTT
TRBD1	TRBV12-3/TRBV12-4	many	TRBJ1-6	CASTARTGPNSPLHF	TGTGCCAGCACCGCCCGGACAGGGCCTAATTCACCCCTCCACTTT
TRBD1	TRBV12-3/TRBV12-4	many	TRBJ2-3	CASSVDRGDTQYF	TGTGCCAGCAGTGTGGACAGGGGAGATACGCAGTATTTT
TRBD1	TRBV3-1	NA	TRBJ2-5	CASSQDFRQGTQYF	TGTGCCAGCAGCCAAGATTTCCGACAGGGGACCCAGTACTTC
NA	TRBV6-2/TRBV6-3	many	TRBJ1-1	CASSYFGASTEAFF	TGTGCCAGCAGTTATTTTGGGGCGTCCACTGAAGCTTTCTTT
TRBD1	TRBV5-6	many	TRBJ2-3	CASSFGQGADTQYF	TGTGCCAGCAGCTTTGGACAGGGGGCGGATACGCAGTATTTT
NA	TRBV12-3/TRBV12-4	many	TRBJ2-2	CASSFRQGGTGELFF	TGTGCCAGCAGTTTTCGACAGGGAGGCACCGGGGAGCTGTTTTTT
TRBD1	TRBV2	few	TRBJ2-1	CASSLRQGLSYNEQFF	TGTGCCAGCAGTCTACGACAGGGGCTCTCCTACAATGAGCAGTTCTTC
TRBD2	TRBV18	NA	TRBJ2-1	CASSQSGVYNVQFF	TGTGCCAGCTCACAAAGCGGGGTTTACAATGTGCAGTTCTTC
NA	TRBV20-1	many	TRBJ1-2	CSAKVISNYGYTF	TGCAGTGCTAAGGTTATCTCCAACTATGGCTACACCTTC
NA	TRBV7-9	NA	TRBJ2-2	CASLRGSTAGELFF	TGTGCCAGCCTACGGGGGTCCACCGCCGGGGAGCTGTTTTTT
NA	TRBV5-4	NA	TRBJ2-6	CASYMGAGGPGANVLTF	TGTGCCAGCTACATGGGAGCAGGAGGACCTGGGGCCAACGTCCTGACTTTC
NA	TRBV5-1	few	TRBJ2-5	CASSLEGSGQETQYF	TGCGCCAGCAGCCTTGAGGGGAGCGGGCAAGAGACCCAGTACTTC
NA	TRBV6-5	many	TRBJ2-3	CASSLGRGWGTDTQYF	TGTGCCAGCTCCCTCGGCAGGGGATGGGGCACAGATACGCAGTATTTT
NA	TRBV9	few	TRBJ1-1	CASSVASAGHPNTEAFF	TGTGCCAGCAGCGTAGCTTCGGCGGGACACCCGAACACTGAAGCTTTCTTT
TRBD1	TRBV7-6	many	TRBJ2-2	CASSSGQGVNTGELFF	TGTGCCAGCAGCTCAGGACAGGGGGTGAACACCGGGGAGCTGTTTTTT
NA	TRBV12-3/TRBV12-4	NA	TRBJ2-3	CASSPSWGTAVTSTDTQYF	TGTGCCAGCAGCCCTAGTTGGGGAACTGCAGTCACTAGCACAGATACGCAGTATTTT
TRBD1	TRBV3-1	many	TRBJ2-1	CASSQEGTANNEQFF	TGTGCCAGCAGCCAAGAGGGGACAGCTAACAATGAGCAGTTCTTC
NA	TRBV25-1	many	TRBJ1-3	CASSEEGPMAGNTIYF	TGTGCCAGCAGTGAGGAGGGGCCGATGGCTGGAAACACCATATATTTT
NA	TRBV5-1	few	TRBJ2-1	CASSLFQEANEQFF	TGCGCCAGCAGCTTGTTCCAGGAGGCCAATGAGCAGTTCTTC
TRBD2	TRBV10-3	many	TRBJ2-3	CAISESGTSGGSAGTDTQYF	TGTGCCATCAGTGAGTCCGGGACTAGCGGGGGGTCGGCAGGCACAGATACGCAGTATTTT